This TCR beta chain was captured by sequencing in a study of blood T cells in healthy people across ages. Study-wide findings and caveats: Among long-lived donors, naive CD4+ cells were more numerous and diversity higher than in aged donors.

A second PCR of about 6 to 12 cycles used a sample-barcoded 5' primer and a J-beta primer mix. TCRdb independently ran MiXCR on the 5' RACE reads; one entry per CDR3 protein. The sample shows about 1.7 million distinct CDR3 sequences, roughly 28% of them seen only once. The CDR3 length is 17 residues. Germline trimming cut 1 base from V and 0 bases from J; bases unmatched to any gene: 3. The germline CDR1 and CDR2 sequences are KGHSH and LQKENI. This clonotype was detected only a few times. Its antigen is undetermined. The receptor was isolated from a woman in her twenties or thirties in good health. The rearrangement links TRBV18 to TRBJ2-6; 7 nucleotides line up with TRBD1. The sample consisted of blood. CDR3 protein: CASSPRQGSSGANVLTF. The CDR3 coding sequence is TGTGCCAGCTCACCACGACAGGGCTCCTCTGGGGCCAACGTCCTGACTTTC.